This TCR beta chain was captured by sequencing in a study of shared clonotypes between healthy human individuals. About the study: There were three CD4 naive, three CD4 memory, two CD8 naive and one CD8 memory plates per donor. Study results and limitations: Estimated clonotype richness was generally higher in naive than memory subsets.

V trimming: 4 bases; J trimming: 6 bases; junction bases outside the gene matches: 14. CDR1 is MGHDK, CDR2 SYGVNS, per germline. The CDR3 consists of 18 residues. Memory CD4+ cells were the fraction left after CD45RA+ naive selection. Of note for this clone: The antigen remains undetermined.

Assay runs were performed at deep level. Libraries were prepared by immunoSEQ multiplex PCR; TCRdb keeps only in-frame clonotypes and omits some of them. The table lists 2,100,000 or so clones, 90% to 97% of them singletons, with around 0.13% in the top ten. The sequencing input was naive CD4+ T cells sorted from blood. Sample subset: CD45RA+ positively selected. The source is a man aged 18 to 29 in good health. This chain connects TRBV25-1 to TRBJ2-3, with 12 bases matching TRBD2. In DNA, the CDR3 is TGTGCCAGCAGTGTCGACGCCCTTCTAGCGGGAGGGCCGGATACGCAGTATTTT. This gives the protein CASSVDALLAGGPDTQYF.